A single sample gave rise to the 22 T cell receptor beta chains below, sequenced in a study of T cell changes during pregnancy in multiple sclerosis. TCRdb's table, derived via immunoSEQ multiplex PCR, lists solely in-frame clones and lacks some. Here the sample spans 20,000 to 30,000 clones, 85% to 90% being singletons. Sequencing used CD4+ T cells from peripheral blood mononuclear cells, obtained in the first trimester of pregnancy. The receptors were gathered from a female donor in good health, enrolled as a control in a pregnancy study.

The CDR3 DNA follows: TGTGCCAGCAGCTTGGAAGTGGTCGGGGAGGAGAACACTGAAGCTTTCTTT. This sequence encodes CASSLEVVGEENTEAFF. The rearrangement joins TRBV5-6 to TRBJ1-1, with no clear D. The germline V and J ends were trimmed by 0 bases and 1 base, with 16 bases remaining between them. CDR1 is SGHDT, CDR2 YYEEEE, per germline. The length of the CDR3 is 17 residues. The full variable domain, with the rest looked up from reference TRBV5-6 and TRBJ1-1, is DAGVTQSPTHLIKTRGQQVTLRCSPKSGHDTVSWYQQALGQGPQFIFQYYEEEERQRGNFPDRFSGHQFPNYSSELNVNALLLGDSALYLCASSLEVVGEENTEAFFGQGTRLTVV.

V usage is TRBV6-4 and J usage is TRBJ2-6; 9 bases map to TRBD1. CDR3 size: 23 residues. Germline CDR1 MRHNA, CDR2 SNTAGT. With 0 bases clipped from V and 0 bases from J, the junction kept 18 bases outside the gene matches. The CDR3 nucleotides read TGTGCCAGCAGTGACTCGCCGATTACAGGGGGCGTAGAGCGGCACTCTGGGGCCAACGTCCTGACTTTC. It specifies CASSDSPITGGVERHSGANVLTF.

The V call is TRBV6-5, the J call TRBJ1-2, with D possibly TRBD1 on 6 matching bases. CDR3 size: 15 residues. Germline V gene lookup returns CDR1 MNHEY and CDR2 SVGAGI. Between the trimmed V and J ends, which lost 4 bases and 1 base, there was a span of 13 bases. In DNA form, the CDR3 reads TGTGCCAGCAGTTCACAGGGCGGGGGTAACTATGGCTACACCTTC. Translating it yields CASSSQGGGNYGYTF.

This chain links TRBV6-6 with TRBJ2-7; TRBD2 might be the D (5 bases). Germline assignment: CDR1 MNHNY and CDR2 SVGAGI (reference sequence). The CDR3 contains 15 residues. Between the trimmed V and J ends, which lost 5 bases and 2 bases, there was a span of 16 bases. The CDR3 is CASSLTWGDPYEQYF. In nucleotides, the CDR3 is TGTGCCAGCAGTCTGACCTGGGGAGACCCCTACGAGCAGTACTTC.

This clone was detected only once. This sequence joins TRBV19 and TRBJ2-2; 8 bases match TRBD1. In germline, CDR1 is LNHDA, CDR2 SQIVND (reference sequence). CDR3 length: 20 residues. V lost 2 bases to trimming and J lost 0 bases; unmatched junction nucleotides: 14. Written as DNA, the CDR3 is TGTGCCAGTAGTATATTCGTGCGGGGACAGGCGTACGCGAACACCGGGGAGCTGTTTTTT. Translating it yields CASSIFVRGQAYANTGELFF.

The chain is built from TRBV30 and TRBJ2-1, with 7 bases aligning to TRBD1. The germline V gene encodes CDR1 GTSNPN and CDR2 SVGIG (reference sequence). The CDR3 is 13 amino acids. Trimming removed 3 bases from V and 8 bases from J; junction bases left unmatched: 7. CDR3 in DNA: TGTGCCTGGAGCCCGGGGCAGGGGGATGAGCAGTTCTTC. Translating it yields CAWSPGQGDEQFF.

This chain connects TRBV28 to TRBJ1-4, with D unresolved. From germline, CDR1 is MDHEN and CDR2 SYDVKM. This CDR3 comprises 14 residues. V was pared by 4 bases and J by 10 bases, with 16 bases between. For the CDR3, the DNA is TGTGCCAGCAGTTCTCCTGACGGGTATGGAAAACTGTTTTTT. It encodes CASSSPDGYGKLFF. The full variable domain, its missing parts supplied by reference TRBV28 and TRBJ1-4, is DVKVTQSSRYLVKRTGEKVFLECVQDMDHENMFWYRQDPGLGLRLIYFSYDVKMKEKGDIPEGYSVSREKKERFSLILESASTNQTSMYLCASSSPDGYGKLFFGSGTQLSVL.

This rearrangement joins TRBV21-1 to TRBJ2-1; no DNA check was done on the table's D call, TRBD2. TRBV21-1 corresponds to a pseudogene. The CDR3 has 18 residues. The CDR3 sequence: CASSKWLAGLLSYNEQFF. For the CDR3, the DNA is TGTGCCAGCAGCAAGTGGCTAGCGGGACTTCTATCCTACAATGAGCAGTTCTTC.

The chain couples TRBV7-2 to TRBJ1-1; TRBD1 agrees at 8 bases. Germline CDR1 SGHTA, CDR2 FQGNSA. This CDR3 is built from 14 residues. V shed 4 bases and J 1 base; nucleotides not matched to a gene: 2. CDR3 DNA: TGTGCCAGCAGCTGGGGACAGGCGAACACTGAAGCTTTCTTT. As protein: CASSWGQANTEAFF.

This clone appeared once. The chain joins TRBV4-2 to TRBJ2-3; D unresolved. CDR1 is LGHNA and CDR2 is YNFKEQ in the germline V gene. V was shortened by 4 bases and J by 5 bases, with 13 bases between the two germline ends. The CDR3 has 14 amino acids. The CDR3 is CASSPGTSEDTQYF. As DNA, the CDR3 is TGTGCCAGCAGCCCAGGAACGAGTGAAGATACGCAGTATTTT.

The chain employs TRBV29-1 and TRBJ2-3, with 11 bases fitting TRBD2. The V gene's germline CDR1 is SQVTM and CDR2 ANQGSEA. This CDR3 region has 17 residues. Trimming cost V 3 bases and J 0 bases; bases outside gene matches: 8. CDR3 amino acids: CSVEGLAASGSTDTQYF. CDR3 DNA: TGCAGCGTTGAGGGACTAGCGGCCTCCGGGAGCACAGATACGCAGTATTTT.

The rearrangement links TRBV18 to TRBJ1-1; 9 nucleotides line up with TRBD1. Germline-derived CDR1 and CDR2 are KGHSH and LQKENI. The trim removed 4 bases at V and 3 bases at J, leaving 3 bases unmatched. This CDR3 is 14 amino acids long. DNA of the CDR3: TGTGCCAGCTCACTACAGGGGGCAGACACTGAAGCTTTCTTT. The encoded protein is CASSLQGADTEAFF.

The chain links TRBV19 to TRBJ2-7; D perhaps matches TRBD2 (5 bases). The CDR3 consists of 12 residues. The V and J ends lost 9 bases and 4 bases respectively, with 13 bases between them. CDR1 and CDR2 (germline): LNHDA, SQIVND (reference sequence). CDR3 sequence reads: CASGVNGYEQYF. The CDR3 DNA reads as TGTGCCAGCGGGGTTAACGGATACGAGCAGTACTTC.

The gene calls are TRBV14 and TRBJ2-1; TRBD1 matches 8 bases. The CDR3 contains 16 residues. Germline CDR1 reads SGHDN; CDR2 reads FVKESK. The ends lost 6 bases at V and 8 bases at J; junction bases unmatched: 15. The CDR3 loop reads CASRKRTGGSNDEQFF. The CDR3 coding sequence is TGTGCCAGCAGAAAGCGCACAGGGGGGAGTAATGATGAGCAGTTCTTC.

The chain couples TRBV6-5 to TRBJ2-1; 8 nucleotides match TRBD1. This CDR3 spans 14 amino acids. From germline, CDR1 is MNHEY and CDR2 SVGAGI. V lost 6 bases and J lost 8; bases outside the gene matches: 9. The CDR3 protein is CASSQDRERDEQFF. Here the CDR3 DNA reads TGTGCCAGCAGCCAGGACAGGGAGCGGGATGAGCAGTTCTTC.

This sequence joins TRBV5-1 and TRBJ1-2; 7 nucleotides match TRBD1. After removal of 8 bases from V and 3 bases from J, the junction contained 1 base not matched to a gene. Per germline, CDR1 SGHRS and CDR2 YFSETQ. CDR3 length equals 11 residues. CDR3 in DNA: TGCGCCAGTACAGGGGACTATGGCTACACCTTC. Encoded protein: CASTGDYGYTF.

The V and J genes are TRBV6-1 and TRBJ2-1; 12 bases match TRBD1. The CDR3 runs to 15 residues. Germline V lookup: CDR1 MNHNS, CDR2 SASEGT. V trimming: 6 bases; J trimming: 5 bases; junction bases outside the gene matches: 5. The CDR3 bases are TGTGCCAGCAGCGTCCGGGACAGGGGGCACAATGAGCAGTTCTTC. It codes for CASSVRDRGHNEQFF.

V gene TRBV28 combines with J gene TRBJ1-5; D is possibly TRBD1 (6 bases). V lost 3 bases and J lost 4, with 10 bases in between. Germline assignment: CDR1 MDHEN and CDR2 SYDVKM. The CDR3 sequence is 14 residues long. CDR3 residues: CASSFRGINQPQHF. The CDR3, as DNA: TGTGCCAGCAGTTTTAGGGGGATAAATCAGCCCCAGCATTTT.

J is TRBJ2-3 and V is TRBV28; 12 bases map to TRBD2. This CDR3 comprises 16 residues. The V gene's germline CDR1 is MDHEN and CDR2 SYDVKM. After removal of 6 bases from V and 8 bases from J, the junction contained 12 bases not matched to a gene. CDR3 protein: CASSLISSGRVGTQYF. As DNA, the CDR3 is TGTGCCAGCAGCCTAATATCTAGCGGGAGGGTTGGTACGCAGTATTTT.

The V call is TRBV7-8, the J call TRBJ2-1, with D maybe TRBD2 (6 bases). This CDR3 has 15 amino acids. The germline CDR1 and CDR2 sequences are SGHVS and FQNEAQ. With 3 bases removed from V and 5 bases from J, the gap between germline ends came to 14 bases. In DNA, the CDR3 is TGTGCCAGCAGCTTGGGACTGGGCCTTAACAATGAGCAGTTCTTC. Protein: CASSLGLGLNNEQFF.

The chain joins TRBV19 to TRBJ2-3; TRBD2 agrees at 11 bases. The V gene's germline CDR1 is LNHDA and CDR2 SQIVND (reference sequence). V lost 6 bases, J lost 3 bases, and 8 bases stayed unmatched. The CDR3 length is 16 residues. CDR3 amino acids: CASSLTSGGLTDTQYF. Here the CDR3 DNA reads TGTGCCAGTAGCCTTACTAGCGGGGGCCTTACAGATACGCAGTATTTT.

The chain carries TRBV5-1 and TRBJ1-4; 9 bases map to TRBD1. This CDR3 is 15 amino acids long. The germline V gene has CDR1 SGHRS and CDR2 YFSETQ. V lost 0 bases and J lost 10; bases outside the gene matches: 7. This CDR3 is CASSLGDRDSGKLFF. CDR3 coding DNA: TGCGCCAGCAGCTTGGGGGACAGGGACTCCGGAAAACTGTTTTTT. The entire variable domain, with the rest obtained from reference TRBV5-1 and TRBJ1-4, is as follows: KAGVTQTPRYLIKTRGQQVTLSCSPISGHRSVSWYQQTPGQGLQFLFEYFSETQRNKGNFPGRFSGRQFSNSRSEMNVSTLELGDSALYLCASSLGDRDSGKLFFGSGTQLSVL.